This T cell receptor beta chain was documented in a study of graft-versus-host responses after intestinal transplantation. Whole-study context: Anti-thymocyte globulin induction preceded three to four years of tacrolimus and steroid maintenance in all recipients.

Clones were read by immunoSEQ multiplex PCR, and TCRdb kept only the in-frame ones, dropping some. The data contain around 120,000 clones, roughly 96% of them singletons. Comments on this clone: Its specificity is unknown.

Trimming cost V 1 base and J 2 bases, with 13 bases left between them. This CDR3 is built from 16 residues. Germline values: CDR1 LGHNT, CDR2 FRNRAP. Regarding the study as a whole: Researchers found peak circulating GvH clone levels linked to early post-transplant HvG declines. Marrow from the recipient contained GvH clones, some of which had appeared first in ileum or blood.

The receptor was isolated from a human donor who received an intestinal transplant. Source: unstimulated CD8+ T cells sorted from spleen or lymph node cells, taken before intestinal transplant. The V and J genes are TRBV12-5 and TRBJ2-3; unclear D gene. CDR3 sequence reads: CASGLGSGRITDTQYF. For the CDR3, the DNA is TGTGCTAGTGGTTTGGGGAGTGGGCGGATCACAGATACGCAGTATTTT.